This entry describes one T cell receptor (beta chain). This clonotype has more than one count but fewer than ten. Which antigen it targets is not known. No clone much larger than this one lies a single base away; base qualities are absent. The germline V gene supplies CDR1 SGHAT and CDR2 FQNNGV. The CDR3, from cysteine to phenylalanine, totals 15 residues. The entry retains the CDR3 DNA only, 45 bases that are in frame from base 1. V was cut back by 1 base and J by 3 bases, leaving a gap of 10 bases between them. This record belongs to a study of CD8 T cells in ankylosing spondylitis listed by TCRdb under 2017. In the study overall: The study profiled T cell receptor beta repertoires in healthy donors and ankylosing spondylitis patients to find disease-linked TCR variants. The full study cohort comprised around 25 ankylosing spondylitis patients and about 110 healthy donors. Peripheral blood was sampled, and synovial fluid was additionally collected from ankylosing spondylitis patients. Overall results and qualifications from the work: Some TCR beta motif variants had previously been reported in synovial fluid and blood of reactive arthritis patients, which suggested common disease-initiation mechanisms. The disease-linked clones had a CD8+ phenotype and were found at relatively low frequencies in peripheral blood. Significant enrichment of the disease-linked clones was reported in matched synovial fluid samples from ankylosing spondylitis patients. A TCR beta motif of 8 or 9 highly homologous amino acid variants appeared characteristic of blood from ankylosing spondylitis patients.

Instrument used: Illumina HiSeq 2500. Quantitative 5'-RACE with molecular barcodes was the method used to prepare the TCR beta libraries. The authors' analysis ran thus. A new computational method, built on a probabilistic model of VDJ rearrangement, was used to identify disease-linked TCR variants. TCRdb ran its own pipeline on the public reads, namely fastp trimming at Q25 and MiXCR clone calling, and kept in-frame beta chains. Identical CDR3 proteins give one entry, which carries the most common genes and DNA. The V and J calls were determined by TCRdb, not by the authors. This sample holds roughly 180,000 distinct CDR3 sequences; over 10% were observed only once. The ten top clones hold approximately 11% of the sample.

The origin of this receptor is a female donor with ankylosing spondylitis or in good health (not recorded which). Material: blood, either unsorted or a sorted T cell fraction (not recorded which). Rearrangement joined TRBV11-2 to TRBJ2-1; TRBD2 is a weak D gene call, 6 bases matching. The DNA sequence reads TGTGCCAGCAGCTTAGTGATGGGGGGCTACAATGAGCAGTTCTTC. This is translated as CASSLVMGGYNEQFF.